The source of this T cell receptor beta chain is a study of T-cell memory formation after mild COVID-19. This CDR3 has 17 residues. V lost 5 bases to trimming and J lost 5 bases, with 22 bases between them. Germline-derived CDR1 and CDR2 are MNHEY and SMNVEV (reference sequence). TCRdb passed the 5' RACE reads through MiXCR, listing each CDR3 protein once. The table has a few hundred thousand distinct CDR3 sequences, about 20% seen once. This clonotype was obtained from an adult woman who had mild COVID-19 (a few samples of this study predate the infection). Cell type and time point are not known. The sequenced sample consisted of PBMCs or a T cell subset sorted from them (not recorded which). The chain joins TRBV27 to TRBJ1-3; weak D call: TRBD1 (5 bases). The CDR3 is CASSRAPGLFLRNTIYF. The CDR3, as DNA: TGTGCCAGCAGTCGCGCCCCAGGGCTTTTCCTCAGAAACACCATATATTTT.